These 18 T cell receptor beta chains were sequenced from one sample in a study of early T cells in non-severe SARS-CoV-2 infection. TCRdb passed the 5' RACE reads through MiXCR, listing each CDR3 protein once. Of roughly 35,000 distinct CDR3 sequences listed, approximately 6.9% are singletons. The source material was whole blood. Every receptor here comes from an adult who was a healthcare worker with PCR-confirmed SARS-CoV-2 infection or an uninfected control (not recorded which).

This clonotype was seen repeatedly, ten times or more. V is TRBV11-2 and J is TRBJ2-3, with D hard to call. Germline-derived CDR1 and CDR2 are SGHAT and FQNNGV. The CDR3 totals 13 residues. V lost 4 bases and J 6 bases, leaving 11 bases between the germline ends. CDR3 DNA sequence: TGTGCCAGCAGCTCAAGAAACGGGGATACGCAGTATTTT. Translating gives CASSSRNGDTQYF.

With regard to this clonotype: This sequence may be a read error, since a much larger clone differs from it by one base. The rearrangement joins TRBV18 to TRBJ2-5; possible D gene TRBD1, 6 bases. CDR3 size: 14 residues. CDR1 KGHSH and CDR2 LQKENI come from the germline V gene. CDR3 DNA sequence: TGTGCCAGCTCACAGGACAGCCCCCAAGGGACCCAGTACTTC. Protein product: CASSQDSPQGTQYF.

This clonotype has at least ten counts. V is TRBV27 and J is TRBJ2-7; unclear D gene. In germline, CDR1 is MNHEY, CDR2 SMNVEV (reference sequence). The V end was cut by 6 bases, the J end by 9 bases, with 18 bases between. The CDR3 is 13 amino acids. In DNA form, the CDR3 reads TGTGCCAGCAGCTCTCTAGAAACCCCCGTGCAGTACTTC. It encodes CASSSLETPVQYF.

This clonotype showed up many times. The chain has TRBV5-6 and TRBJ2-1; 7 positions agree with TRBD2. Trimming cost V 3 bases and J 1 base; bases outside gene matches: 7. The CDR3 has 16 amino acids. Germline CDR1 reads SGHDT; CDR2 reads YYEEEE. The CDR3 here is CASSSIYGGSYNEQFF. In DNA, the CDR3 is TGTGCCAGCAGCTCCATTTACGGGGGGTCCTACAATGAGCAGTTCTTC.

The rearrangement joins TRBV3-1 to TRBJ2-1; D uncertain. Germline V lookup: CDR1 LGHDT, CDR2 YNNKEL (reference sequence). V gave up 3 bases and J gave up 0 bases, with 9 bases separating them. CDR3 length: 15 amino acids. CDR3 sequence (DNA): TGTGCCAGCAGCCAGGGTCCCTCCTCCTACAATGAGCAGTTCTTC. Translating it yields CASSQGPSSYNEQFF.

This clonotype appeared many times. The CDR3 bases are TGTGCCAGCAGCTTAGATAGGGGACAGCCCCAGCATTTT. It yields the protein CASSLDRGQPQHF. The chain has TRBV11-2 and TRBJ1-5; TRBD1 is a possible D gene (5 bases). V lost 0 bases and J 7 bases, leaving 7 bases between the germline ends. The CDR3 is 13 amino acids. Germline lookup yields CDR1 SGHAT and CDR2 FQNNGV.

This clonotype has a count of ten or more. The chain is built from TRBV6-2 or TRBV6-3 and TRBJ2-7; 11 bases are a match to TRBD2. J gave up 0 bases and V 6 bases, and 13 bases lay outside the gene matches. The CDR3 has 18 amino acids. The germline CDR1 and CDR2 sequences are MNHEY and SVGEGT. The CDR3 DNA is TGTGCCAGCAGCTCCCTTCGACTAGCGGGGCTACACTCCTACGAGCAGTACTTC. Protein: CASSSLRLAGLHSYEQYF.

This clonotype has ten or more counts. Sequence at one end of the junction differs from germline and may be a read error. This chain joins TRBV29-1 and TRBJ2-1, with D possibly matching TRBD2 (7 bases). Per the germline V gene, CDR1 is SQVTM and CDR2 is ANQGSEA. CDR3 size: 13 residues. CDR3 region: CSVRGGGYSEQFF. CDR3 nucleotide sequence: TGCAGCGTTCGAGGGGGGGGCTACAGTGAGCAGTTCTTC.

The sample holds many counts of this clonotype. CDR3 bases: TGTGCCAGTAGAACCCGGCAGGCCACGAAGGATACGCAGTATTTT. Its protein product is CASRTRQATKDTQYF. This chain connects TRBV19 to TRBJ2-3; D not resolved. This CDR3 contains 15 residues. Germline V gene data show CDR1 as LNHDA and CDR2 as SQIVND (reference sequence). V was pared by 6 bases and J by 6 bases, with 19 bases between.

This clonotype was seen repeatedly, ten times or more. This rearrangement joins TRBV20-1 to TRBJ2-1, with D tentatively TRBD1 (6 bases). The CDR3 contains 12 residues. V dropped 2 bases and J dropped 5 bases, with 7 bases sitting between them. Germline V gene lookup returns CDR1 DFQATT and CDR2 SNEGSKA (reference sequence). The chain's CDR3 is CSARRTDNEQFF. The CDR3 nucleotides are TGCAGTGCTAGACGGACAGACAATGAGCAGTTCTTC.

The table lists this clonotype with many counts. V is TRBV12-3 or TRBV12-4 and J is TRBJ1-2; the D is unclear. V was cut by 5 bases and J by 2 bases, with 12 bases left in between. CDR3 size: 14 residues. CDR3 nucleotide sequence: TGTGCCAGCAGTCTACCGGGTACCAACTATGGCTACACCTTC. Protein sequence: CASSLPGTNYGYTF.

This clonotype was seen ten or more times. The rearrangement uses TRBV6-5 and TRBJ2-2; D perhaps matches TRBD1 (5 bases). The V end lost 2 bases, the J end lost 5 bases, and 15 bases lay between the germline ends. CDR3 size: 16 residues. Germline V gene lookup returns CDR1 MNHEY and CDR2 SVGAGI. CDR3 protein: CASSYNSQGSTGELFF. Written as DNA, the CDR3 is TGTGCCAGCAGTTACAATTCTCAGGGCTCAACCGGGGAGCTGTTTTTT.

A few counts support this clonotype. The chain couples TRBV11-2 to TRBJ2-1; TRBD2 aligns across 9 bases. The CDR3 contains 15 residues. V was pared by 1 base and J by 6 bases, with 4 bases of the junction left unmatched. Germline values: CDR1 SGHAT, CDR2 FQNNGV. In DNA form, the CDR3 reads TGTGCCAGCAGCTTAGGAGCGGGAGGCACCAATGAGCAGTTCTTC. Translation: CASSLGAGGTNEQFF.

This clonotype has at least ten counts. The chain carries TRBV7-2 and TRBJ1-1; D call uncertain. The CDR3 contains 14 residues. CDR1 SGHTA and CDR2 FQGNSA come from the germline V gene. Trimming removed 2 bases from V and 0 bases from J, with 7 bases in between. The CDR3: CASSLKKMNTEAFF. The CDR3 DNA is TGTGCCAGCAGCTTAAAGAAGATGAACACTGAAGCTTTCTTT.

This clonotype has a handful of counts. The chain employs TRBV12-5 and TRBJ2-1; 9 positions agree with TRBD1. The CDR3 totals 15 residues. The ends lost 6 bases at V and 4 bases at J; junction bases unmatched: 7. Germline CDR1 and CDR2: LGHNT and FRNRAP. The CDR3 DNA follows: TGTGCTAGTGGGACCGGACAGGGGATTTACAATGAGCAGTTCTTC. As protein: CASGTGQGIYNEQFF.

This clonotype has at least ten counts. The rearrangement joins TRBV18 to TRBJ1-1; no clear D. This CDR3 contains 15 residues. V lost 0 bases and J 0 bases, leaving 8 bases between the germline ends. Germline V gives CDR1 KGHSH, CDR2 LQKENI. Written as DNA, the CDR3 is TGTGCCAGCTCACCACCGCAAAGGATGAACACTGAAGCTTTCTTT. Translation: CASSPPQRMNTEAFF.

This clonotype was counted many times. V usage is TRBV29-1 and J usage is TRBJ2-2; no clear D gene. Germline CDR1 SQVTM, CDR2 ANQGSEA. V was clipped by 4 bases and J by 11 bases, with 14 bases between them. The CDR3 spans 12 residues. CDR3 in amino acids: CSVALTLNELFF. The CDR3 DNA is TGCAGCGTTGCGTTGACCCTCAACGAGCTGTTTTTT.

The chain links TRBV20-1 to TRBJ2-3, with 7 bases matching TRBD2. With 3 bases clipped from V and 3 bases from J, the junction kept 15 bases outside the gene matches. The CDR3 loop spans 17 amino acids. Looked up from germline, CDR1 is DFQATT and CDR2 is SNEGSKA (reference sequence). The CDR3 region is CSASSRDLAGVTDTQYF. CDR3 DNA: TGCAGTGCTAGTTCTCGGGACCTGGCGGGAGTTACAGATACGCAGTATTTT.